Listed below are T cell receptor beta chains from one sample, sequenced in a study of blood T cell repertoires in COVID-19. Clones were read by immunoSEQ multiplex PCR, and TCRdb kept only the in-frame ones, dropping some. The data hold about 160,000 clones, with 80% to 90% observed a single time. Material: peripheral blood. Receptor source: a woman aged 60-75 years who had recovered from COVID-19. The CDR3 runs from the conserved cysteine through the conserved F or W. Fields, in order: clone size, J gene, V gene, D gene, CDR3 DNA, CDR3 protein. D genes are given only for firm matches. The size field is filled for only some rows; it gives once, few, many or a size class.

>NA|TRBJ2-7|TRBV4-1|NA
TGCGCCAGCAGCCTACTGGACAGCCACGAGCAGTACTTC
CASSLLDSHEQYF
>NA|TRBJ1-2|TRBV29-1|TRBD1
TGCAGCGTCCGGGACAGTTCTAACTATGGCTACACCTTC
CSVRDSSNYGYTF
>NA|TRBJ1-2|TRBV10-3|NA
TGTGCCATCAGTGAGAGAGGGATGGAGGGTGGCTACACCTTC
CAISERGMEGGYTF
>NA|TRBJ1-2|TRBV6-5|TRBD1
TGTGCCAGCAGTTACTCGACAGGGGACTATAGGAGTGGCTACACCTTC
CASSYSTGDYRSGYTF
>NA|TRBJ2-7|TRBV5-3|NA
TGTGCCAGAAGCTTGGGTAGTCAGGGCGACTCCTACGAGCAGTACTTC
CARSLGSQGDSYEQYF
>once|TRBJ1-1|TRBV5-1|NA
TGCGCCAGCAGCTGGCAGGGCGAGGGAGGGACTGAAGCTTTCTTT
CASSWQGEGGTEAFF
>NA|TRBJ2-5|TRBV24-1|NA
TGTGCCACCAGTGACCCGCGGAACCAAGAGACCCAGTACTTC
CATSDPRNQETQYF
>NA|TRBJ1-5|TRBV12-3/TRBV12-4|NA
TGTGCCAGCAGTTTAACCAGGGGTCAGCCCCAGCATTTT
CASSLTRGQPQHF
>NA|TRBJ2-3|TRBV5-4|NA
TGTGCCAGCAGCTTGGGGGCAGAACCTAGCACAGATACGCAGTATTTT
CASSLGAEPSTDTQYF
>NA|TRBJ1-1|TRBV7-9|TRBD1
TGTGCCAGCAGCTTAGGGACAGGGAACACTGAAGCTTTCTTT
CASSLGTGNTEAFF
>NA|TRBJ2-7|TRBV28|NA
TGTGCCAGCAGTGACGGGACACGCTACGAGCAGTACTTC
CASSDGTRYEQYF
>NA|TRBJ1-2|TRBV28|NA
TGTGCCAGCAGCCTCGGGTCTGGGGGGAGGGGCTATGGCTACACCTTC
CASSLGSGGRGYGYTF
>once|TRBJ1-1|TRBV28|NA
TGTGCCAGCAGGGTACACGGCGGGAACACTGAAGCTTTCTTT
CASRVHGGNTEAFF
>many|TRBJ1-2|TRBV3-1/TRBV3-2|TRBD1
TGTGCCAGCAGTAGACAGGGGGCGGGCTATGGCTACACCTTC
CASSRQGAGYGYTF
>NA|TRBJ2-2|TRBV20-1|TRBD2
TGCAGTGCTAGTGCGGGGGGCGTGATCGGCGGGGAGCTGTTTTTT
CSASAGGVIGGELFF
>NA|TRBJ1-5|TRBV19|NA
TGTGCCAGTAGTTTCGGGTTACGACAGCCCCAGCATTTT
CASSFGLRQPQHF
>NA|TRBJ1-3|TRBV9|NA
TGTGCCAGCAGCGTAGACAGGAGCTCTGGAAACACCATATATTTT
CASSVDRSSGNTIYF
>NA|TRBJ2-1|TRBV20-1|TRBD1
TGCAGTGGTGACAGGGTGAATGAGCAGTTCTTC
CSGDRVNEQFF
>NA|TRBJ1-1|TRBV6-5|NA
TGTGCCAGCAGGGACAGAAACACTGAAGCTTTCTTT
CASRDRNTEAFF
>NA|TRBJ1-2|TRBV10-1|TRBD1
TGCGCCAGCTTCCCCGTAGGGGACAGGATAGTGAGTGGCTACACCTTC
CASFPVGDRIVSGYTF
>NA|TRBJ1-1|TRBV3-1/TRBV3-2|NA
TGTGCCAGCAGCCAACCTATGAACACTGAAGCTTTCTTT
CASSQPMNTEAFF
>NA|TRBJ2-3|TRBV5-1|TRBD2
TGCGCCAGCAGCTCCCTGACTAGCGACACAGATACGCAGTATTTT
CASSSLTSDTDTQYF
>few|TRBJ2-2|TRBV7-8|NA
TGTGCCAGCAGCCATTCCATCTATTCAATGGGGGAGCTGTTTTTT
CASSHSIYSMGELFF
>once|TRBJ2-1|TRBV3-1/TRBV3-2|NA
TGTGCCAGCAGCCAAGGACTAAACAATGAGCAGTTCTTC
CASSQGLNNEQFF
>NA|TRBJ1-4|TRBV18|TRBD1
TGTGCCAGCTCACCCCCGCCAGGGGGTGAAAAACTGTTTTTT
CASSPPPGGEKLFF
>few|TRBJ1-6|TRBV25-1|TRBD1
TGTGCCAGCAGCCAACAGGGGTATGGTTCACCCCTCCACTTT
CASSQQGYGSPLHF
>NA|TRBJ2-3|TRBV7-2|NA
TGTGCCAGCAGCCGGGACTCCCCAGCAGATACGCAGTATTTT
CASSRDSPADTQYF
>NA|TRBJ2-5|TRBV19|NA
TGTGCCAGTAGTGCCCAGGGCCAAGAGACCCAGTACTTC
CASSAQGQETQYF
>once|TRBJ2-7|TRBV5-5|TRBD1
TGTGCCAGCAGCTTTGCCGGGACAGGGGCGTACGAGCAGTACTTC
CASSFAGTGAYEQYF
>NA|TRBJ2-2|TRBV19|TRBD2
TGTGCCAGTAGTATAGGCGGACTAGCGGGGACCACCGGGGAGCTGTTTTTT
CASSIGGLAGTTGELFF
>once|TRBJ2-7|TRBV6-5|TRBD1
TGTGCCAGCAGTCCCTGGGACAGAGCTTACGAGCAGTACTTC
CASSPWDRAYEQYF
>NA|TRBJ2-1|TRBV5-1|NA
TGCGCCAGCAGCTCGGCTAGCGTAAATGAGCAGTTCTTC
CASSSASVNEQFF
>NA|TRBJ2-5|TRBV5-4|NA
TGTGCCAGCATGGCGGGGGCTTTCCAAGAGACCCAGTACTTC
CASMAGAFQETQYF
>once|TRBJ2-7|TRBV10-3|TRBD1
TGTGCCATTGGACAGGATGGGTACGAGCAGTACTTC
CAIGQDGYEQYF
>NA|TRBJ1-2|TRBV6-6|TRBD1
TGTGCCAGCGGGGGGGACAGGGAGAACTATGGCTACACCTTC
CASGGDRENYGYTF
>NA|TRBJ1-4|TRBV6-4|NA
TGTGCCAGCAGCCGAACAGGCTTGTCTGGCGAAAAACTGTTTTTT
CASSRTGLSGEKLFF
>NA|TRBJ2-7|TRBV19|TRBD1
TGTGCCAGTAGTATATGGAGGGGACAGGGAGCCTACGAGCAGTACTTC
CASSIWRGQGAYEQYF
>NA|TRBJ1-2|TRBV30|NA
TGTGCCTGGAGTGTACTTGACATTGGCTACACCTTC
CAWSVLDIGYTF
>NA|TRBJ2-3|TRBV5-1|NA
TGCGCCAGCAGCCCCATTTCCAGCACAGATACGCAGTATTTT
CASSPISSTDTQYF
>NA|TRBJ2-7|TRBV2|NA
TGTGCCAGCAGTGGGAGCTTCTCCTACGAGCAGTACTTC
CASSGSFSYEQYF
>few|TRBJ2-1|TRBV6-6|TRBD1
TGTGCCAGCAGTTACTCGGGCAGGGGGCTGGGCAATGAGCAGTTCTTC
CASSYSGRGLGNEQFF
>NA|TRBJ1-6|TRBV7-2|NA
TGTGCCAGCAGCTTGGGGGGGCGGGATTCACCCCTCCACTTT
CASSLGGRDSPLHF
>few|TRBJ2-5|TRBV10-3|TRBD2
TGTGCCATCAGCCTAGCGGGGCCCCTACAAGAGACCCAGTACTTC
CAISLAGPLQETQYF
>NA|TRBJ1-2|TRBV19|TRBD1
TGTGCCAGTAGACAGGACAGGGGAGATGGCTACACCTTC
CASRQDRGDGYTF
>NA|TRBJ2-7|TRBV2|TRBD1
TGTGCCAGCAGGGGTACAGGGGTTGGAGAGCAGTACTTC
CASRGTGVGEQYF
>NA|TRBJ2-2|TRBV5-1|NA
TGCGCCAGCAGACCCGGACACGCCGGGGAGCTGTTTTTT
CASRPGHAGELFF
>NA|TRBJ2-7|TRBV7-9|NA
TGTGCCAGCAGCCTCGAATTAGCGCCCTACGAGCAGTACTTC
CASSLELAPYEQYF
>NA|TRBJ1-1|TRBV7-8|NA
TGTGCCAGCAGCGCCACTCAAGCCTTGAACACTGAAGCTTTCTTT
CASSATQALNTEAFF
>NA|TRBJ2-1|TRBV3-1/TRBV3-2|NA
TGTGCCAGCAGCGGCACAGGGTTCGATGAGCAGTTCTTC
CASSGTGFDEQFF
>NA|TRBJ1-1|TRBV30|NA
TGTGCCTGGAGTAACCTACGGAGGAACACTGAAGCTTTCTTT
CAWSNLRRNTEAFF
>NA|TRBJ1-6|TRBV6-5|TRBD1
TGTGCCAGCTACTTACCCGGGACAGGGCGATCACCCCTCCACTTT
CASYLPGTGRSPLHF
>NA|TRBJ2-1|TRBV27|TRBD1
TGTGCCAGCAGTTCAACAGGGGGCGCGTACAATGAGCAGTTCTTC
CASSSTGGAYNEQFF
>NA|TRBJ2-7|TRBV5-5|TRBD1
TGTGCCAGCAGCTTGGCAGGACAGGTTCTCGAGCAGTACTTC
CASSLAGQVLEQYF
>NA|TRBJ2-5|TRBV29-1|NA
TGCAGCGTCGACATCGGGGGCCAAGAGACCCAGTACTTC
CSVDIGGQETQYF
>few|TRBJ1-5|TRBV16|NA
TGTGCCAGCAGCCAATCGGGGCGGAATCAGCCCCAGCATTTT
CASSQSGRNQPQHF
>NA|TRBJ1-1|TRBV18|NA
TGTGCCAGCTCACCCCCATCTACTAACACTGAAGCTTTCTTT
CASSPPSTNTEAFF
>NA|TRBJ2-5|TRBV18|NA
TGTGCCAGCTCACCAGAGACAGACAGCCTGTACTTC
CASSPETDSLYF
>NA|TRBJ2-5|TRBV7-6|TRBD2
TGTGCCAGCAGCCGCCTAGCGGGGCGGGGAGAGACCCAGTACTTC
CASSRLAGRGETQYF
>NA|TRBJ1-4|TRBV9|TRBD1
TGTGCCAGCAGCGAGGGGTACAGGGGCCTCATTACTAATGAAAAACTGTTTTTT
CASSEGYRGLITNEKLFF
>NA|TRBJ2-3|TRBV6-6|NA
TGTGCCAGCAGAGGAGGACGGGGGGCCGACACAGATACGCAGTATTTT
CASRGGRGADTDTQYF